The source of this T cell receptor (beta chain) is a study of beta chain features in type 1 diabetes. Study-wide findings and caveats: In type 1 diabetes patients, VDJ junctions had fewer insertions; deletions at these junctions were more frequent.

V lost 5 bases to trimming and J lost 6 bases, with 11 bases between them. Germline CDR1 SGHVS, CDR2 FQNEAQ. The CDR3 is 13 residues long. Without exception, sorted populations had purity beyond 95%. For this clone: Its specificity is unknown.

Sequenced material consisted of expressed TCRB transcripts (all of the isolated RNA was reverse transcribed). Clones were read by immunoSEQ multiplex PCR, and TCRdb kept only the in-frame ones, dropping some. The sample includes roughly 350,000 clones, 11% of them seen just once. This receptor was taken from a woman in her 30s in good health. This chain uses TRBV7-8 with TRBJ2-1, with D perhaps TRBD2 (6 bases). Sequencing was performed on naive CD4+ T cells from blood. The CDR3 nucleotides read TGTGCCAGCAGCCGAGGACTAACCAATGAGCAGTTCTTC. Translation: CASSRGLTNEQFF.